The 3 T cell receptor beta chains listed next were all sequenced from one sample in a study of T cells after yellow fever vaccination. TCRdb called the 5' RACE reads again in MiXCR, with one record for every CDR3 protein. The repertoire holds 610,000 or so distinct CDR3 sequences, with approximately 13% as singletons. Sequences were derived from PBMCs, sampled on the day of the yellow fever booster vaccination. The receptors derive from a man aged 30 to 39 who received the YFV17D yellow fever vaccine.

The table lists this clonotype with a few counts. J is TRBJ2-5 and V is TRBV29-1, with D perhaps matching TRBD1 (7 bases). V lost 6 bases to trimming and J lost 2 bases, with 19 bases between them. CDR1 and CDR2 (germline): SQVTM, ANQGSEA. There are 15 residues in the CDR3. The CDR3 region is CSVLQVRGQQETQYF. DNA for the CDR3: TGCAGCGTGCTTCAGGTGCGGGGACAGCAAGAGACCCAGTACTTC. Combining the CDR3 with reference TRBV29-1 and TRBJ2-5 gives the whole variable domain SAVISQKPSRDICQRGTSLTIQCQVDSQVTMMFWYRQQPGQSLTLIATANQGSEATYESGFVIDKFPISRPNLTFSTLTVSNMSPEDSSIYLCSVLQVRGQQETQYFGPGTRLLVL.

This chain connects TRBV7-9 to TRBJ1-1, with D maybe TRBD1 (5 bases). V gave up 11 bases and J gave up 5 bases, with 18 bases separating them. From germline, CDR1 is SEHNR and CDR2 FQNEAQ (reference sequence). This CDR3 contains 13 residues. CDR3 amino acids: CAFLGAGLTEAFF. CDR3 DNA: TGTGCCTTTTTAGGGGCAGGGCTTACTGAAGCTTTCTTT. The complete variable domain, with remaining parts taken from reference TRBV7-9 and TRBJ1-1, reads DTGVSQNPRHKITKRGQNVTFRCDPISEHNRLYWYRQTLGQGPEFLTYFQNEAQLEKSRLLSDRFSAERPKGSFSTLEIQRTEQGDSAMYLCAFLGAGLTEAFFGQGTRLTVV.

The chain joins TRBV20-1 to TRBJ2-6, with D unclear. The germline gives CDR1 DFQATT, CDR2 SNEGSKA (reference sequence). This CDR3 has 15 residues. V was pared by 6 bases and J by 4 bases, with 16 bases between. DNA of the CDR3: TGCAGTGCCTCACTAACTGAATCGGGGGCCAACGTCCTGACTTTC. This gives the protein CSASLTESGANVLTF.